A selection of T cell receptor beta chains follows, all from one sample in a study of cytomegalovirus exposure and HLA in healthy donors. Assay: immunoSEQ multiplex PCR; the TCRdb copy retains only in-frame clones and omits some. The profile covers 100,000 to 150,000 clones, with around 83% appearing a single time and 1.2% taken by the ten largest. Material for sequencing was PBMCs. These receptors were obtained from a girl aged 2 to 10 in good health and CMV-seronegative. The CDR3 runs from the conserved cysteine through the conserved F or W. D genes are given only for firm matches. The size entry is marked missing in some rows and otherwise reads once, few, many or a size class.

clone size: .; V gene: TRBV11-1; J gene: TRBJ2-7; D gene: .; CDR3 protein: CASSLGPGTEQYF; CDR3 DNA: TGTGCCAGCAGCTTAGGTCCGGGAACCGAGCAGTACTTC
clone size: .; V gene: TRBV2; J gene: TRBJ1-5; D gene: TRBD1; CDR3 protein: CASKGQDLNQPQHF; CDR3 DNA: TGTGCCAGCAAGGGACAGGACCTCAATCAGCCCCAGCATTTT
clone size: .; V gene: TRBV30; J gene: TRBJ1-6; D gene: TRBD1; CDR3 protein: CAWREQGSNSPLHF; CDR3 DNA: TGTGCCTGGAGGGAACAGGGGAGTAATTCACCCCTCCACTTT
clone size: .; V gene: TRBV2; J gene: TRBJ2-1; D gene: .; CDR3 protein: CASSVGLPGNNEQFF; CDR3 DNA: TGTGCCAGCAGTGTAGGTCTCCCGGGTAACAATGAGCAGTTCTTC
clone size: .; V gene: TRBV27; J gene: TRBJ2-3; D gene: .; CDR3 protein: CASGTPDTDTQYF; CDR3 DNA: TGTGCCAGCGGGACTCCCGACACAGATACGCAGTATTTT
clone size: .; V gene: TRBV6-6; J gene: TRBJ2-7; D gene: TRBD1; CDR3 protein: CASRYADRVHEQYF; CDR3 DNA: TGTGCCAGCAGGTACGCAGACAGGGTCCACGAGCAGTACTTC
clone size: .; V gene: TRBV5-1; J gene: TRBJ1-6; D gene: .; CDR3 protein: CASSPNSGGALYSPLHF; CDR3 DNA: TGCGCCAGCAGCCCGAACTCCGGGGGGGCCCTATATTCACCCCTCCACTTT
clone size: .; V gene: TRBV2; J gene: TRBJ2-7; D gene: TRBD2; CDR3 protein: CASVPWTSGSYEQYF; CDR3 DNA: TGTGCCAGCGTTCCATGGACTAGCGGGAGCTACGAGCAGTACTTC
clone size: .; V gene: TRBV7-3; J gene: TRBJ2-3; D gene: .; CDR3 protein: CASSSGTGLGTDTQYF; CDR3 DNA: TGTGCCAGCAGCTCCGGAACCGGACTGGGCACAGATACGCAGTATTTT
clone size: .; V gene: TRBV7-2; J gene: TRBJ1-5; D gene: TRBD1; CDR3 protein: CASSWRDSSGDQPQHF; CDR3 DNA: TGTGCCAGCAGCTGGAGGGACAGTAGTGGGGATCAGCCCCAGCATTTT
clone size: .; V gene: TRBV4-3; J gene: TRBJ2-3; D gene: TRBD2; CDR3 protein: CASRPGLAGGDTQYF; CDR3 DNA: TGCGCCAGCAGACCCGGACTAGCGGGGGGGGATACGCAGTATTTT
clone size: .; V gene: TRBV4-2; J gene: TRBJ2-3; D gene: TRBD2; CDR3 protein: CASSQELAGTDTDTQYF; CDR3 DNA: TGTGCCAGCAGCCAAGAGCTAGCGGGAACTGACACAGATACGCAGTATTTT
clone size: .; V gene: TRBV20-1; J gene: TRBJ2-5; D gene: .; CDR3 protein: CSVWALETQYF; CDR3 DNA: TGCAGTGTGTGGGCCCTAGAGACCCAGTACTTC
clone size: .; V gene: TRBV18; J gene: TRBJ1-5; D gene: .; CDR3 protein: CASSFFSQGSNQPQHF; CDR3 DNA: TGTGCCAGCTCATTCTTTTCCCAGGGGAGCAATCAGCCCCAGCATTTT
clone size: .; V gene: TRBV7-9; J gene: TRBJ1-2; D gene: TRBD1; CDR3 protein: CASSLDTGGGGYTF; CDR3 DNA: TGTGCCAGCAGCTTAGATACAGGGGGCGGTGGCTACACCTTC
clone size: .; V gene: TRBV28; J gene: TRBJ1-2; D gene: TRBD1; CDR3 protein: CASSSGGVKGYTF; CDR3 DNA: TGTGCCAGCAGTTCAGGGGGAGTGAAGGGCTACACCTTC
clone size: once; V gene: TRBV25-1; J gene: TRBJ2-1; D gene: .; CDR3 protein: CASSAPLNGSSYNEQFF; CDR3 DNA: TGTGCCAGCAGTGCCCCCTTAAACGGGAGCTCCTACAATGAGCAGTTCTTC
clone size: once; V gene: TRBV4-1; J gene: TRBJ2-1; D gene: TRBD1; CDR3 protein: CASSPRTGIDEQFF; CDR3 DNA: TGCGCCAGCAGCCCCCGGACAGGTATTGATGAGCAGTTCTTC
clone size: once; V gene: TRBV6-6; J gene: TRBJ2-1; D gene: .; CDR3 protein: CASSRSVRSSYNEQFF; CDR3 DNA: TGTGCCAGCAGCCGCTCTGTCCGGAGCTCCTACAATGAGCAGTTCTTC
clone size: .; V gene: TRBV7-8; J gene: TRBJ1-3; D gene: .; CDR3 protein: CASTELGTTGNTIYF; CDR3 DNA: TGTGCCAGCACCGAACTCGGGACTACTGGAAACACCATATATTTT
clone size: once; V gene: TRBV28; J gene: TRBJ2-3; D gene: TRBD2; CDR3 protein: CASSLVPGGVLAGGGDTQYF; CDR3 DNA: TGTGCCAGCAGTTTAGTTCCGGGGGGGGTGCTAGCGGGAGGAGGAGATACGCAGTATTTT
clone size: .; V gene: TRBV6-4; J gene: TRBJ2-1; D gene: .; CDR3 protein: CASSITGGGPNEQFF; CDR3 DNA: TGTGCCAGCAGTATCACTGGGGGGGGGCCGAATGAGCAGTTCTTC
clone size: .; V gene: TRBV9; J gene: TRBJ1-3; D gene: TRBD1; CDR3 protein: CASSQGQGVNTIYF; CDR3 DNA: TGTGCCAGCAGCCAAGGACAGGGAGTAAACACCATATATTTT
clone size: few; V gene: TRBV2; J gene: TRBJ1-5; D gene: .; CDR3 protein: CASSPTGYQPQHF; CDR3 DNA: TGTGCCAGCAGCCCAACAGGGTATCAGCCCCAGCATTTT
clone size: once; V gene: TRBV5-1; J gene: TRBJ2-5; D gene: .; CDR3 protein: CASSRESETQYF; CDR3 DNA: TGCGCCAGCAGCCGGGAAAGCGAGACCCAGTACTTC
clone size: .; V gene: TRBV2; J gene: TRBJ2-7; D gene: TRBD1; CDR3 protein: CASSESYARTGSYEQYF; CDR3 DNA: TGTGCCAGCAGTGAATCCTACGCCCGGACAGGTAGCTACGAGCAGTACTTC
clone size: .; V gene: TRBV11-2; J gene: TRBJ2-3; D gene: TRBD2; CDR3 protein: CASSSLAGGPGTDTQYF; CDR3 DNA: TGTGCCAGCAGCTCCCTAGCGGGAGGGCCTGGCACAGATACGCAGTATTTT
clone size: few; V gene: TRBV19; J gene: TRBJ2-2; D gene: .; CDR3 protein: CASSIFRETGELFF; CDR3 DNA: TGTGCCAGTAGTATCTTTAGGGAGACCGGGGAGCTGTTTTTT
clone size: .; V gene: TRBV29-1; J gene: TRBJ2-5; D gene: .; CDR3 protein: CSVEGHPGETQYF; CDR3 DNA: TGCAGCGTGGAAGGACACCCGGGGGAGACCCAGTACTTC
clone size: .; V gene: TRBV4-1; J gene: TRBJ1-5; D gene: .; CDR3 protein: CASSQDRGSNQPQHF; CDR3 DNA: TGCGCCAGCAGCCAAGATCGGGGATCCAATCAGCCCCAGCATTTT
clone size: .; V gene: TRBV29-1; J gene: TRBJ2-5; D gene: TRBD1; CDR3 protein: CSVEGTAKETQYF; CDR3 DNA: TGCAGCGTTGAGGGGACAGCAAAAGAGACCCAGTACTTC
clone size: .; V gene: TRBV7-6; J gene: TRBJ2-1; D gene: TRBD2; CDR3 protein: CASSLAAAGGFDEQFF; CDR3 DNA: TGTGCCAGCAGCTTAGCTGCGGCGGGGGGGTTCGATGAGCAGTTCTTC
clone size: .; V gene: TRBV19; J gene: TRBJ2-2; D gene: .; CDR3 protein: CASSQLIIRDTNTGELFF; CDR3 DNA: TGTGCCTCTAGTCAGCTGATCATCCGGGACACTAACACCGGGGAGCTGTTTTTT
clone size: .; V gene: TRBV6-6; J gene: TRBJ2-5; D gene: TRBD2; CDR3 protein: CASSGAGGFETQYF; CDR3 DNA: TGTGCCAGCAGTGGAGCGGGGGGCTTCGAGACCCAGTACTTC
clone size: .; V gene: TRBV5-6; J gene: TRBJ1-1; D gene: TRBD1; CDR3 protein: CASSTQGRFMNTEAFF; CDR3 DNA: TGTGCCAGCAGCACACAGGGGAGGTTCATGAACACTGAAGCTTTCTTT
clone size: .; V gene: TRBV5-1; J gene: TRBJ2-5; D gene: TRBD1; CDR3 protein: CASSLLQGQQETQYF; CDR3 DNA: TGCGCCAGCAGCCTCCTTCAGGGACAGCAAGAGACCCAGTACTTC
clone size: few; V gene: TRBV7-8; J gene: TRBJ1-2; D gene: TRBD1; CDR3 protein: CASSSEVTDRHPLYGYTF; CDR3 DNA: TGTGCCAGCAGCTCCGAAGTAACGGACAGGCATCCTCTCTATGGCTACACCTTC
clone size: .; V gene: TRBV30; J gene: TRBJ2-2; D gene: .; CDR3 protein: CAWSVGNTGELFF; CDR3 DNA: TGTGCCTGGAGTGTCGGGAACACCGGGGAGCTGTTTTTT
clone size: .; V gene: TRBV9; J gene: TRBJ1-5; D gene: TRBD1; CDR3 protein: CASSEGQGGNQPQHF; CDR3 DNA: TGTGCCAGCAGCGAGGGACAGGGAGGCAATCAGCCCCAGCATTTT
clone size: .; V gene: TRBV27; J gene: TRBJ1-1; D gene: .; CDR3 protein: CASSFLRGTNTEAFF; CDR3 DNA: TGTGCCAGCAGTTTCTTACGGGGGACGAACACTGAAGCTTTCTTT
clone size: .; V gene: TRBV28; J gene: TRBJ2-2; D gene: TRBD2; CDR3 protein: CATREAGGPGTGELFF; CDR3 DNA: TGTGCCACGAGGGAGGCGGGAGGGCCCGGCACCGGGGAGCTGTTTTTT
clone size: .; V gene: TRBV6-4; J gene: TRBJ2-3; D gene: .; CDR3 protein: CARRTLHSTDTQYF; CDR3 DNA: TGTGCCAGACGGACTCTCCATAGCACAGATACGCAGTATTTT
clone size: .; V gene: TRBV6-5; J gene: TRBJ1-2; D gene: .; CDR3 protein: CASSYSTANYGYTF; CDR3 DNA: TGTGCCAGCAGTTACTCGACAGCTAACTATGGCTACACCTTC
clone size: .; V gene: TRBV5-4; J gene: TRBJ1-2; D gene: .; CDR3 protein: CASSLSEGGLGNYGYTF; CDR3 DNA: TGTGCCAGCAGCTTAAGCGAGGGGGGGCTTGGCAACTATGGCTACACCTTC
clone size: .; V gene: TRBV11-1; J gene: TRBJ2-5; D gene: .; CDR3 protein: CASSPRGASQETQYF; CDR3 DNA: TGTGCCAGCAGCCCCCGTGGAGCGTCCCAAGAGACCCAGTACTTC
clone size: .; V gene: TRBV28; J gene: TRBJ1-2; D gene: .; CDR3 protein: CASAPGPYGYTF; CDR3 DNA: TGTGCCAGCGCGCCAGGCCCTTATGGCTACACCTTC
clone size: .; V gene: TRBV28; J gene: TRBJ1-1; D gene: .; CDR3 protein: CASSFPRTNTEAFF; CDR3 DNA: TGTGCCAGCAGTTTCCCCAGAACCAACACTGAAGCTTTCTTT
clone size: .; V gene: TRBV5-5; J gene: TRBJ2-7; D gene: TRBD2; CDR3 protein: CASSPSGGNEQYF; CDR3 DNA: TGTGCCAGCAGCCCTAGCGGGGGGAACGAGCAGTACTTC
clone size: .; V gene: TRBV5-5; J gene: TRBJ2-3; D gene: .; CDR3 protein: CASSLRLGRDTQYF; CDR3 DNA: TGTGCCAGCAGCTTGAGGCTGGGGAGGGATACGCAGTATTTT